This T cell receptor (beta chain) originates from a study of blood T cell repertoires in COVID-19. The length of the CDR3 is 15 residues. V lost 4 bases to trimming and J lost 9 bases, with 19 bases between them. The germline V gene has CDR1 LNHDA and CDR2 SQIVND (reference sequence). Per the original methods: Counts of nucleated cells, estimated from reference gene primer amplification, were obtained. The repertoire was sequenced with immunoSEQ multiplex PCR; TCRdb's copy has only in-frame clones and lacks some. The V and J calls and clone size come from that table; D and trimming were worked out from the DNA. This repertoire shows fewer than 200,000 clones, about 74% found once; its top ten account for about 3%. This clone was seen a handful of times.

This chain connects TRBV19 to TRBJ2-1; no firm D call. This sequence was found in an elderly woman with acute or convalescent COVID-19. Sequenced: peripheral blood. For the CDR3, the DNA is TGTGCCAGTAGTAAGACCAACTCAGAAGCAGGTGAGCAGTTCTTC. Translated, it gives CASSKTNSEAGEQFF. Looking up the rest from reference TRBV19 and TRBJ2-1 gives the full variable domain: DGGITQSPKYLFRKEGQNVTLSCEQNLNHDAMYWYRQDPGQGLRLIYYSQIVNDFQKGDIAEGYSVSREKKESFPLTVTSAQKNPTAFYLCASSKTNSEAGEQFFGPGTRLTVL.